This T cell receptor beta chain was found in a study of CDR3 diversity in severe acne. This clonotype was counted ten times or more. Germline lookup yields CDR1 MDHEN and CDR2 SYDVKM. After removal of 5 bases from V and 6 bases from J, the junction contained 6 bases not matched to a gene. The length of the CDR3 is 13 residues. Using its own MiXCR run on the PCR reads, TCRdb lists one record per CDR3 protein. The table shows 100,000 or so distinct CDR3 sequences, with 51% occurring only once. The chain couples TRBV28 to TRBJ1-2, with 7 bases identical to TRBD1. This receptor was obtained from a male donor with acne. The material sequenced was blood. CDR3 in amino acids: CASSRTGANGYTF. CDR3 bases: TGTGCCAGCAGTAGGACAGGTGCAAATGGCTACACCTTC.